This T cell receptor (beta chain) derives from a study of early T cells in non-severe SARS-CoV-2 infection (dated by TCRdb to the early 2020s). With respect to the entire study: Because TCR sequencing relied on bulk RNA taken from unsorted whole blood, pairing of alpha and beta chains was not possible.

Here is what the overall study found, with its caveats: Matching against VDJdb was skewed toward anti-spike CD8 responses, likely underestimated virus-specific expansions, and missed private and CD4 specificities.

This clonotype was observed a handful of times. Its antigen remains undetermined. Base qualities are not recorded, but no much larger clone differs from it by a single base. This was a case-control study nested in a cohort of healthcare workers in London, UK, who had nasopharyngeal swab PCR tests and blood samples taken every week. Healthcare workers were recruited during the week of the UK lockdown, between 23 and 31 March 2020, and followed weekly for up to roughly 15 weeks. CDR1 and CDR2 are read off the germline V gene as MNHNS and SASEGT. V ends up 0 bases short and J 0 bases short, with an unmatched junction base count of 3. From the cysteine up to the phenylalanine, the CDR3 has a length of 17 residues. Just CDR3 DNA is preserved here, 51 bases in frame from base 1. The receptor library was made with 5' RACE. TCRdb lists the instrument as NextSeq 500. The TCR library protocol attached unique molecular identifiers to individual cDNA molecules to correct for sequencing error and PCR bias. Sequencing covered both TCR alpha and beta chains, and within each sample the abundances of alpha and beta sequences were tightly co-correlated. As for the authors' bioinformatics: Decombinator V4 was used to annotate the V gene, J gene and CDR3 of the TCR sequences. TCRs were defined as expanded if a significant change between any two time points was detected under a Poisson model with p below 0.0001. TCR abundances were normalised to the total number of TCRs sequenced in each sample and reported as counts per million. TRAV1-2 paired with TRAJ12, TRAJ20 or TRAJ33 defined MAIT TCRs, while TRAV10 paired with TRAJ18 defined iNKT TCRs. VDJdb, accessed 1 November 2021, was searched for CMV, EBV and SARS-CoV-2 annotated TCRs, with TCRs annotated for multiple antigens excluded. TCRdb trimmed public reads at Q25 via fastp, called clones via MiXCR and kept in-frame beta chains. A single entry per CDR3 protein holds the most common genes and DNA from its merged rows. TCRdb's processing, not the authors', yielded these V and J calls. Here the sample has around 98,000 distinct CDR3 sequences; 9.5% to 12% occur a single time. The biggest ten clones account for 5.1% of the sample.

The receptor was isolated from an adult who was a healthcare worker with PCR-confirmed SARS-CoV-2 infection or an uninfected control (not recorded which). Sequencing was carried out using whole blood. This chain joins TRBV6-1 to TRBJ1-3; TRBD1 matches 9 bases in the middle. The CDR3 protein is CASSEAGTGSSGNTIYF. The bases are TGTGCCAGCAGTGAAGCGGGGACAGGGAGCTCTGGAAACACCATATATTTT.